A single sample is the source of the 16 T cell receptor beta chains below, sequenced in a study of shared clonotypes between healthy human individuals. Sequencing was performed with immunoSEQ multiplex PCR; in TCRdb, only in-frame clones are kept and a portion is missing. The sample records some 2,000,000 clones, approximately 94% being singletons. Sequenced sample: naive CD4+ T cells sorted from blood. Subset of the sample: CD45RA+ positively selected. Receptors were obtained from a man between 18 and 35 years old in good health.

To note about this clone: The identical CDR3 is also encoded by other nucleotide sequences in the sample. This chain links TRBV5-6 with TRBJ2-1; 10 nucleotides match TRBD2. The ends lost 4 bases at V and 4 bases at J; junction bases unmatched: 5. This CDR3 comprises 15 residues. Germline V CDR1 and CDR2: SGHDT, YYEEEE. For the CDR3, the DNA is TGTGCCAGCAGCCCTGGGACTAGCGTGTACAATGAGCAGTTCTTC. It encodes CASSPGTSVYNEQFF.

This chain uses TRBV19 with TRBJ2-3; no definite D call. The CDR3 sequence is 17 residues long. The germline V gene encodes CDR1 LNHDA and CDR2 SQIVND (reference sequence). The ends were cut back, 4 bases at V and 1 base at J, with 18 bases in the middle. CDR3 residues: CASSKSVATFRTDTQYF. The CDR3 nucleotides are TGTGCCAGTAGTAAATCGGTCGCGACTTTTCGCACAGATACGCAGTATTTT.

This chain connects TRBV18 to TRBJ2-2; D remains ambiguous. Trimming shortened V by 3 bases and J by 5 bases, and 7 bases separated the two germline ends. CDR1 is KGHSH and CDR2 is LQKENI in the germline V gene. The CDR3 length is 13 residues. CDR3 in amino acids: CASSPGKTGELFF. CDR3 DNA sequence: TGTGCCAGCTCACCGGGGAAGACCGGGGAGCTGTTTTTT.

This chain connects TRBV7-9 to TRBJ2-1; 7 bases agree with TRBD2. Germline V lookup: CDR1 SEHNR, CDR2 FQNEAQ (reference sequence). The trim removed 1 base at V and 0 bases at J, leaving 3 bases unmatched. The CDR3 spans 16 residues. CDR3: CASSLVGRSSYNEQFF. In DNA form, the CDR3 reads TGTGCCAGCAGCTTAGTCGGGAGGAGCTCCTACAATGAGCAGTTCTTC.

The V call is TRBV4-3, the J call TRBJ2-7; 12 positions agree with TRBD2. Germline values: CDR1 LGHNA, CDR2 YSLEER. This CDR3 comprises 14 residues. Germline trimming cut 0 bases from V and 7 bases from J; bases unmatched to any gene: 1. The DNA of the CDR3 is TGCGCCAGCAGCCAAGAACTAGCGGGGGGTGAGCAGTACTTC. Translating gives CASSQELAGGEQYF.

This CDR3 reads CASSHPTAYPPTYEQYF. In DNA, the CDR3 is TGTGCCAGCAGCCACCCGACAGCCTACCCGCCAACCTACGAGCAGTACTTC. The rearrangement joins TRBV14 to TRBJ2-7, with a weak D call TRBD1 (5 bases). CDR3 length: 17 residues. The V gene lost 3 bases and the J gene lost 2 bases, with 20 bases spanning the gap. CDR1 is SGHDN, CDR2 FVKESK, per germline.

About this clone: This sample also contains other DNA sequences that code for the same CDR3. The chain employs TRBV4-1 and TRBJ1-3; D remains unclear. Germline CDR1 and CDR2: MGHRA and YSYEKL. The V and J ends lost 1 base and 0 bases respectively, with 7 bases between them. The CDR3 loop spans 15 amino acids. This chain's CDR3 is CASSQVAGSGNTIYF. CDR3 nucleotides: TGCGCCAGCAGCCAAGTTGCGGGCTCTGGAAACACCATATATTTT.

The chain is built from TRBV28 and TRBJ2-2, with a weak D call TRBD2 (6 bases). Trimming left V 4 bases short and J 4 bases short, with 7 bases between. Per the germline V gene, CDR1 is MDHEN and CDR2 is SYDVKM. CDR3 length equals 13 residues. In DNA form, the CDR3 reads TGTGCCAGCAGTTCGCGGGGCACCGGGGAGCTGTTTTTT. Translating it yields CASSSRGTGELFF. Full variable domain (missing parts from reference TRBV28 and TRBJ2-2): DVKVTQSSRYLVKRTGEKVFLECVQDMDHENMFWYRQDPGLGLRLIYFSYDVKMKEKGDIPEGYSVSREKKERFSLILESASTNQTSMYLCASSSRGTGELFFGEGSRLTVL.

The chain is built from TRBV6-5 and TRBJ2-7; TRBD1 or TRBD2 may be the D gene (5 bases each). V was clipped by 5 bases and J by 12 bases, with 14 bases between them. CDR3 size: 11 residues. In germline, CDR1 is MNHEY, CDR2 SVGAGI. CDR3 in amino acids: CASSEGPALYF. In DNA, the CDR3 is TGTGCCAGCAGTGAGGGACCCGCATTGTACTTC.

The chain joins TRBV4-3 to TRBJ2-3, with D tentatively TRBD1 (8 bases). V was clipped by 6 bases and J by 4 bases, with 26 bases between them. From germline, CDR1 is LGHNA and CDR2 YSLEER. The CDR3 runs to 18 residues. DNA of the CDR3: TGCGCCAGCAGGCCAAGCCTCACAGGGGGAGGGGGTGCAGATACGCAGTATTTT. Protein: CASRPSLTGGGGADTQYF.

The V gene is TRBV6-1, the J gene TRBJ1-5; no reliable D call. Trimming shortened V by 5 bases and J by 2 bases, and 10 bases separated the two germline ends. Germline CDR1 reads MNHNS; CDR2 reads SASEGT. CDR3 length equals 14 residues. CDR3 sequence reads: CASSPVNGNQPQHF. In DNA form, the CDR3 reads TGTGCCAGCAGTCCAGTAAACGGCAATCAGCCCCAGCATTTT.

The table lists this clone with a count of one. Additional DNA sequences in this sample encode the identical CDR3. The genes are TRBV6-5 and TRBJ2-7; TRBD1 matches at 9 bases. Per germline, CDR1 MNHEY and CDR2 SVGAGI. The trim removed 0 bases at V and 3 bases at J, leaving 3 bases unmatched. The CDR3 is made up of 15 amino acids. The DNA for the CDR3 is TGTGCCAGCAGTTACTCGGGGACAGGGTTCTACGAGCAGTACTTC. It is translated as CASSYSGTGFYEQYF.

This clone was seen once. V is TRBV18 and J is TRBJ2-1; 7 positions match TRBD1. The CDR3 runs to 16 residues. Per germline, CDR1 KGHSH and CDR2 LQKENI. V was pared by 1 base and J by 4 bases, with 7 bases of the junction left unmatched. The CDR3 sequence: CASSPQGTEYYNEQFF. The CDR3 bases are TGTGCCAGCTCACCACAGGGGACAGAATATTACAATGAGCAGTTCTTC.

This sequence joins TRBV2 and TRBJ1-1, with 9 positions matching TRBD1. Germline lookup yields CDR1 SNHLY and CDR2 FYNNEI. The CDR3 loop spans 15 amino acids. V lost 4 bases to trimming and J lost 5 bases; unmatched junction nucleotides: 8. CDR3 residues: CASSGPTGGETEAFF. The CDR3 coding sequence is TGTGCCAGCAGTGGCCCGACAGGGGGAGAGACTGAAGCTTTCTTT.

This clone has only one observation. The V call is TRBV11-2, the J call TRBJ1-2; D may be TRBD1 (5 bases). The V and J ends lost 6 bases and 4 bases respectively, with 21 bases between them. Germline CDR1 and CDR2: SGHAT and FQNNGV. The CDR3 runs 16 residues. Here the CDR3 reads CASRSHRDGAFYGYTF. For the CDR3, the DNA is TGTGCCAGCAGGAGCCATCGGGACGGCGCTTTCTATGGCTACACCTTC.

This chain connects TRBV30 to TRBJ1-2, with D maybe TRBD1 (5 bases). Germline values: CDR1 GTSNPN, CDR2 SVGIG (reference sequence). V was cut by 1 base and J by 4 bases, with 7 bases left in between. The CDR3 has 12 amino acids. CDR3 nucleotide sequence: TGTGCCTGGAGTGGGACAACCTATGGCTACACCTTC. This codes for CAWSGTTYGYTF.